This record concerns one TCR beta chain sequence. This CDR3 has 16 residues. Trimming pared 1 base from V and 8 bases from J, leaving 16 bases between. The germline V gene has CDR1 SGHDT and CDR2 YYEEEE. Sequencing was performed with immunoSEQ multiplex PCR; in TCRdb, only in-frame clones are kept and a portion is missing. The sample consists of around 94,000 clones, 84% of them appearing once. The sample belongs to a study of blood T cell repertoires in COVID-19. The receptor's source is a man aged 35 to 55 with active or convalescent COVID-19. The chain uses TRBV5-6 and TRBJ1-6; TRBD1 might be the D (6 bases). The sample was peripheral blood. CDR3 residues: CASSLRTAIPHSPLHF. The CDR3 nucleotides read TGTGCCAGCAGCTTGAGGACAGCCATACCCCATTCACCCCTCCACTTT.